The 8 T cell receptor beta chains in this list originate from one sample, sequenced in a study of blood T cells in healthy people across ages. Next came a second PCR, run for roughly 6 to 11 cycles, which used a sample-barcoded 5' primer along with a J-beta primer mix. TCRdb itself ran the 5' RACE reads through MiXCR, one entry per CDR3 protein. Here the sample spans roughly 800,000 distinct CDR3 sequences, 50% to 65% being singletons. The source material was blood. Receptors were obtained from a man older than 75 in good health.

V and J are TRBV7-9 and TRBJ2-5, with D possibly TRBD2 on 5 matching bases. CDR1 and CDR2 from the germline V gene are SEHNR and FQNEAQ (reference sequence). The CDR3 totals 14 residues. Trimming took 2 bases from V and 2 from J, leaving 9 bases between them. The CDR3 region is CASSLMSGQETQYF. For the CDR3, the DNA is TGTGCCAGCAGCTTAATGAGCGGACAAGAGACCCAGTACTTC.

The chain carries TRBV5-1 and TRBJ2-5, with a possible D match to TRBD2 (6 bases). CDR1 SGHRS and CDR2 YFSETQ come from the germline V gene. Between the trimmed V and J ends, which lost 7 bases and 1 base, there was a span of 11 bases. This CDR3 has 13 residues. CDR3 in DNA: TGCGCCAGCGTTCGGGACTCCCAAGAGACCCAGTACTTC. This translates into CASVRDSQETQYF.

The rearrangement links TRBV2 to TRBJ2-7, with TRBD1 matching 7 bases. Germline V lookup: CDR1 SNHLY, CDR2 FYNNEI. V gave up 7 bases and J gave up 0 bases; unmatched junction bases: 18. The CDR3 consists of 18 residues. The CDR3 bases are TGTGCCAGCACCTTTATTCCCCTAAAAGGGGGCGCCTCCTACGAGCAGTACTTC. This sequence encodes CASTFIPLKGGASYEQYF.

The chain uses TRBV5-1 and TRBJ2-7; a possible D gene is TRBD1 (6 bases). Germline CDR1 reads SGHRS; CDR2 reads YFSETQ. V lost 3 bases, J lost 4 bases, and 14 bases lay in between. This CDR3 spans 14 amino acids. For the CDR3, the DNA is TGCGCCAGCAGCTCAGGGACATTTAGTTACGAGCAGTACTTC. Translating gives CASSSGTFSYEQYF.

This chain links TRBV28 with TRBJ2-3, with 10 bases lining up with TRBD2. Losses at the gene ends were 6 bases for V and 14 bases for J; bases not matched to a gene: 20. From germline, CDR1 is MDHEN and CDR2 SYDVKM. The CDR3 runs to 16 residues. Written as DNA, the CDR3 is TGTGCCAGCAGCGGGATGGCTAGCGGGAGCTCCAGATACGCGTATTTT. It encodes CASSGMASGSSRYAYF.

This clonotype turned up a few times. The chain is built from TRBV11-2 and TRBJ2-7; D is unresolved. The V gene lost 5 bases and the J gene lost 2 bases, with 19 bases spanning the gap. The CDR3 extends over 16 amino acids. Germline CDR1 SGHAT, CDR2 FQNNGV. For the CDR3, the DNA is TGTGCCAGCAGCCTCGCCCTGCAGGTTAAGACCTACGAGCAGTACTTC. It codes for CASSLALQVKTYEQYF.

This clonotype was seen a handful of times. The chain is built from TRBV29-1 and TRBJ2-7; D gene unclear. Trimming removed 3 bases from V and 6 bases from J, with 18 bases in between. The germline gives CDR1 SQVTM, CDR2 ANQGSEA. The CDR3 has 14 residues. Here the CDR3 reads CSVETLGKDTEQYF. The CDR3 nucleotides read TGCAGCGTTGAGACTTTGGGGAAGGATACCGAGCAGTACTTC.

This chain connects TRBV12-3 or TRBV12-4 to TRBJ2-1; D is perhaps TRBD2 (5 bases). This CDR3 comprises 13 residues. Trimming stripped 1 base from V and 9 bases from J, with 10 bases between. The CDR3 DNA reads TGTGCCAGCAGTTTAGGGTCAAGCGGTGAGCAGTTCTTC. This codes for CASSLGSSGEQFF.